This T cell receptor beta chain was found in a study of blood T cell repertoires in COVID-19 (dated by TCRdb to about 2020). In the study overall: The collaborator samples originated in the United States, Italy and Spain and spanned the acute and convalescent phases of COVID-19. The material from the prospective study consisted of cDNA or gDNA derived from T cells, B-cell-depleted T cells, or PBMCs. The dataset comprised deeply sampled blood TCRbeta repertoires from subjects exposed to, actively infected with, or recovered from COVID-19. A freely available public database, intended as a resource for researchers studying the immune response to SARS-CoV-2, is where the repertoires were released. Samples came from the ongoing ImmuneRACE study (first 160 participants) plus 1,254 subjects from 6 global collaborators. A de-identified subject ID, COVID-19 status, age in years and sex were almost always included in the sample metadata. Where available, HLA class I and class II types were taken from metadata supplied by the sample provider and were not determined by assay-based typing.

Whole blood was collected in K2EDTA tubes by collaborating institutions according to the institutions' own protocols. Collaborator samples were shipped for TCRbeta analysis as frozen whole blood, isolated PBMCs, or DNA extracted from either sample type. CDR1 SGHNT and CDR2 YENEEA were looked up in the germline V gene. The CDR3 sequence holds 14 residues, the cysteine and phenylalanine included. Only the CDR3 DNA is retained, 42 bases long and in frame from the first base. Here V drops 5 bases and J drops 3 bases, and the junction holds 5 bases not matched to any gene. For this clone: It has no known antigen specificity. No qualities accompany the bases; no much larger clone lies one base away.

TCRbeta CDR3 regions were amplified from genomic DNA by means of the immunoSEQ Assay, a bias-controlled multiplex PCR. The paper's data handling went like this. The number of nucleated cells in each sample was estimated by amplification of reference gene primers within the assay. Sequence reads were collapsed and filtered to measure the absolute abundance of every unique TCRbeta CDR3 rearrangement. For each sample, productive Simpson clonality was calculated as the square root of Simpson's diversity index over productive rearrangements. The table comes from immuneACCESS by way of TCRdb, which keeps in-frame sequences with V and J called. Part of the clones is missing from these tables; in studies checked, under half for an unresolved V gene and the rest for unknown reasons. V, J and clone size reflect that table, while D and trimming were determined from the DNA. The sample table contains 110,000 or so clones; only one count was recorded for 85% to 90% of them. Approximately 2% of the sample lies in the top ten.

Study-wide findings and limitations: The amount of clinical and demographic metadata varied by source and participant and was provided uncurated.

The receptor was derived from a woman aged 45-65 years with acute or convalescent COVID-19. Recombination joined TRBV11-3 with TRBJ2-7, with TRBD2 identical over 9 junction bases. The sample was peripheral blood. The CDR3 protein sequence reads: CASSQGLAVYEQYF. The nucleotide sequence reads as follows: TGTGCCAGCAGCCAGGGACTAGCCGTCTACGAGCAGTACTTC.